The source of this T cell receptor (beta chain) is a study of shared clonotypes between healthy human individuals. Within Nashville, Tennessee resided all donors, each a Caucasian adult. The replicate PCRs on unsorted PBMC were given 250 to 350 ng DNA, which is about 30,000 T cell genomes. As originally analysed: ImmunoSEQ sequences covered only the junction and lacked quality scores; filtering therefore differed. Produced via immunoSEQ multiplex PCR; TCRdb's table is partial and in-frame only. That table gives V, J and clone size, and the DNA gave D and trimming. Among about 480,000 clones, roughly 78% were seen once, and the ten largest hold 10% to 15%. The germline gives CDR1 MNHNS, CDR2 SASEGT. The CDR3 runs to 13 residues. V was shortened by 3 bases and J by 6 bases, with 12 bases between the two germline ends.

The source is a woman aged 40-49 years in good health. Some clones in this sample may be carry-over from other donors' samples. This chain uses TRBV6-1 with TRBJ2-7; D possibly corresponds to TRBD2 (6 bases). Sequencing was carried out using PBMCs. Here the CDR3 reads CASSEGGNGEQYF. Written as DNA, the CDR3 is TGTGCCAGCAGTGAGGGGGGAAATGGCGAGCAGTACTTC.